The entry that follows covers one T cell receptor delta chain sequence. Its target is unknown. This record belongs to a study of Vδ1+ human thymocytes. Study-wide points: Highly polyclonal TRG and TRD repertoires with Gaussian CDR3 length distributions appeared in thymus. Unlike peripheral blood Vdelta1+ controls, thymic delta-chain sequences included about 20% Vdelta2 and few Vdelta3.

In germline, CDR1 is TSWWSYY, CDR2 QGS. This CDR3 is 19 amino acids long. V lost 4 bases, J lost 3 bases, and 27 bases lay in between. The template was reverse-transcribed extracted RNA. Multiplex PCR used pooled V-gene forward primers and a constant-region reverse primer to amplify CDR3s. TCRdb ran CATT on the multiplex PCR reads. The sample lists under 80,000 delta-chain clones; around 35% were seen once. This clonotype was sampled from a boy less than two years old who had congenital heart surgery. The genes are TRDV1 and TRDJ1; D perhaps matches TRDD2 (7 bases). The sample comprised Vdelta1+ gamma-delta thymocytes from the thymus. Specified subset: FACS-sorted CD3+ TCRalphabeta- TCRVdelta1+ TCRVdelta2- thymocytes. The CDR3 loop is CALGANFPTRVLGSDKLIF. The DNA of the CDR3 is TGTGCTCTTGGGGCTAACTTTCCTACGAGAGTACTGGGATCCGATAAACTCATCTTT.